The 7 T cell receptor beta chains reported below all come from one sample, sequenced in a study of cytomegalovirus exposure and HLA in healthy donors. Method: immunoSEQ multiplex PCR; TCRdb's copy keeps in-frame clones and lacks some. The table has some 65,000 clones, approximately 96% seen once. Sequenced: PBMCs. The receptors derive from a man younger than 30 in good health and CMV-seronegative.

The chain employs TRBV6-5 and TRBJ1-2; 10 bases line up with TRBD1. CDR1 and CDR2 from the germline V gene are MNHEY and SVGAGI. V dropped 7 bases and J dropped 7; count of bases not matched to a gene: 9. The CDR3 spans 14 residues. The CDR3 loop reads CASTLRQGAAGYTF. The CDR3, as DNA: TGTGCCAGCACCTTACGACAGGGGGCTGCTGGCTACACCTTC.

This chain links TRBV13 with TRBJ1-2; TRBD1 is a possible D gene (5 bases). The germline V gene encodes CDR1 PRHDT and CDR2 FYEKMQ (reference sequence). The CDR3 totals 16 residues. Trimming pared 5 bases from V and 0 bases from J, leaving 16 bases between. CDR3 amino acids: CASSLNRAGANYGYTF. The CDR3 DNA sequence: TGTGCCAGCAGCCTGAACCGGGCGGGGGCTAACTATGGCTACACCTTC.

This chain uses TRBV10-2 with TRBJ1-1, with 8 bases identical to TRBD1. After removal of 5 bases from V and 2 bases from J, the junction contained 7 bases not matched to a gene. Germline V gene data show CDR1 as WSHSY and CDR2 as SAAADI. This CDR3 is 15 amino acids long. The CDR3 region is CASSWGAGGNTEAFF. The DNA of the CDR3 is TGCGCCAGCAGTTGGGGGGCAGGGGGCAACACTGAAGCTTTCTTT.

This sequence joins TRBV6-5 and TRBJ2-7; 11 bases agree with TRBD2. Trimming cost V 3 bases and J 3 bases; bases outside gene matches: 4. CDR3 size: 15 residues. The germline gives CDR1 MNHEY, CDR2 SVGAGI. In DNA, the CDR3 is TGTGCCAGCAGTTATCAGACTAGCGGGATCTACGAGCAGTACTTC. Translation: CASSYQTSGIYEQYF.

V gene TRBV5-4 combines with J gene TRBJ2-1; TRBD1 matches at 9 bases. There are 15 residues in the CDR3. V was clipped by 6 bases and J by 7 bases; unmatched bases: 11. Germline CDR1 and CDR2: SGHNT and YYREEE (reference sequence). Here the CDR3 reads CASTSAGQGNNEQFF. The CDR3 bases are TGTGCCAGCACCTCCGCGGGACAGGGCAATAATGAGCAGTTCTTC.

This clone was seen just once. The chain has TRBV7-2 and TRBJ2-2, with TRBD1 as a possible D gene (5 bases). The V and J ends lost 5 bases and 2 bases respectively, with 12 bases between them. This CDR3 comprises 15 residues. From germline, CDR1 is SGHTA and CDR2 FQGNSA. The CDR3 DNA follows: TGTGCCAGCAGCCCTACCAGGGATAACACCGGGGAGCTGTTTTTT. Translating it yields CASSPTRDNTGELFF.

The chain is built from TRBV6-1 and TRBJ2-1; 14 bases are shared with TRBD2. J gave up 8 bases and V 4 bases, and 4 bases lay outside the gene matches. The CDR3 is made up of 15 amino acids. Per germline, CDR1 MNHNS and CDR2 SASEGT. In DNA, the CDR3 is TGTGCCAGCAGTGTTGGGACTAGCGGGAGTGATGAGCAGTTCTTC. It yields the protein CASSVGTSGSDEQFF.